This record looks at one T cell receptor (beta chain) sequence and its context. Its antigen is still unknown. Base-call qualities are not available, and no considerably larger clone is one nucleotide away. Libraries were constructed by the immunoSEQ multiplex PCR assay. On the authors' methods: A statistical classification framework was built for diagnosing cytomegalovirus status from the catalog of TCR beta chain sequences. Not all clones reach the TCRdb copy of this immuneACCESS table, which keeps in-frame sequences only. Checked studies attribute under half of the gap to unresolved V genes and leave the rest unexplained. The V and J calls and clone size come from that table; D and trimming were worked out from the DNA. Here the sample has about 64,000 clones; around 89% occur a single time. The top ten constitute around 1.7% of the sample. The donors belonged to the validation cohort of about 110 subjects, which was separate from the 666-subject first cohort.

The sample is drawn from a study of cytomegalovirus exposure and HLA in healthy donors (dated by TCRdb to 2015 to 2018). Notes on the research overall: According to a later analysis, one platform produced both the 120 validation repertoires and the 670 or so repertoires of the first cohort. A separate validation cohort of roughly 130 different subjects was used in addition to the approximately 610-subject first cohort. The study aimed to test whether signatures of past pathogen exposure could be identified by cataloging public T cell receptors. To predict cytomegalovirus infection status, the study brought together high-throughput TCR immunosequencing, statistical association of individual TCRs with disease status, and machine learning. Results and caveats for the whole study, not just this receptor: In the study, approximately 160 TCR beta chains were listed as associated with cytomegalovirus. Most TCR sequences were seen in very few donors, while some public TCRs were found in many individuals. A later analysis had no HLA typing for the validation cohort, so co-occurrence there was scored across all 110 or so repertoires. In vitro tests confirmed that three of the cytomegalovirus-associated TCR beta chains recognize cytomegalovirus antigens. The authors suggested that the approach could potentially be generalized to other disease states and immunological phenotypes. A later analysis found that TCRs clustered in the first cohort also tended to co-occur in the 130 or so validation repertoires, with more than 90% of cluster scores above 0. The classifier was reported to diagnose cytomegalovirus status with high specificity and sensitivity in both the original and validation cohorts.

The CDR3 goes from the cysteine to the phenylalanine over 13 residues. Solely the CDR3 DNA is kept, with 39 bases framed from the first base. CDR1 and CDR2 are read off the germline V gene (reference sequence) as MNHEY and SMNVEV. Unmatched junction bases come to 7, with V trimmed by 10 bases and J by 6 bases. The sequence was collected from a woman aged 18-29 years in good health and CMV-seronegative. The sample was PBMCs. The sequence joins TRBV27 to TRBJ2-5; TRBD2 lines up with 11 middle nucleotides. The CDR3 region reads CATALAGDKTQYF. The DNA sequence is given as TGTGCCACCGCACTAGCGGGAGACAAGACCCAGTACTTC.